This note documents a single T cell receptor (beta chain) sequence. Its target is not known. Primers included in the PCR were 60 Vbeta and 13 Jbeta primers. The data were produced by immunoSEQ multiplex PCR, yet TCRdb's version contains in-frame clones alone and is incomplete. This sample contains 110,000 to 150,000 clones. This sample is part of a study of cytomegalovirus exposure and HLA in healthy donors. The study, taken as a whole, reports: Within an earlier analysis, most TCR beta V segments proved productive either about 87% or about 30% of the time. TCR beta chains associated with HLA were, in a later analysis, more clonally expanded than equally common others. One variant, a missense change in DCLRE1C, was linked in a later analysis to TCR beta V- and J-gene trimming. The only immune exposure information that was available was CMV serostatus.

This TCR was sampled from a man aged 35 to 55 in good health and CMV-seronegative. The sample comprised PBMCs.

The CDR3, as DNA: TGTGCCAGCAGCTTGGCCCGGACAGGGACAAGGGAGACCCAGTACTTC. Residues: CASSLARTGTRETQYF. This sequence joins TRBV5-4 and TRBJ2-5, with 8 bases matching TRBD1. Germline values: CDR1 SGHNT, CDR2 YYREEE (reference sequence). Trimming cost V 0 bases and J 5 bases; bases outside gene matches: 9. The CDR3 has 16 residues.